The clone carrying this T cell receptor beta chain was counted at least ten times. These data are taken from a study of T cells in Graves' hyperthyroidism and ophthalmopathy. CDR1 is KGHSH, CDR2 LQKENI, per germline. The CDR3 contains 14 residues. V was shortened by 0 bases and J by 5 bases, with 10 bases between the two germline ends. Researchers amplified the TCR beta CDR3 regions from RNA transcripts. HTBI primers were used for first-round RT-PCR of the TCR CDR3. MiXCR was run by TCRdb on the multiplex PCR reads, yielding one entry per CDR3 protein. The sample includes 350,000 to 400,000 distinct CDR3 sequences, about 15% seen only once; the top ten take approximately 9.9%.

Sample: blood. The genes are TRBV18 and TRBJ1-1; D not resolved. The TCR sequence derives from a woman in her fifties or sixties with Graves' hyperthyroidism. This CDR3 is CASSPPVSRTEAFF. As DNA, the CDR3 is TGTGCCAGCTCACCACCGGTTAGCCGTACTGAAGCTTTCTTT.